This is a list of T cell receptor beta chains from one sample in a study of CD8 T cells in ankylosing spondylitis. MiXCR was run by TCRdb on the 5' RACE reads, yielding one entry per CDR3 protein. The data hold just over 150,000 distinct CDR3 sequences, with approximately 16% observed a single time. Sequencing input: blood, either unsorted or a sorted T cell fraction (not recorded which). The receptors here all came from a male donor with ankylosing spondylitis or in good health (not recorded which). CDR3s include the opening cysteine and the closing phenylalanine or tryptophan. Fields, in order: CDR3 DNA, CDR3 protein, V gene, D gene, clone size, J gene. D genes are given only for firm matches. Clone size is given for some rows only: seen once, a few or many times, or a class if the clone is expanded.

CDR3 DNA: TGTGCCAGCAGTTTGACCGGACAGGGGCATCAGCCCCAGCATTTT
CDR3 protein: CASSLTGQGHQPQHF
V gene: TRBV28
D gene: TRBD1
clone size: -
J gene: TRBJ1-5

CDR3 DNA: TGCAGCGTGGGACAGGGGTTGGGAGTCGAGCAGTACTTC
CDR3 protein: CSVGQGLGVEQYF
V gene: TRBV29-1
D gene: TRBD1
clone size: few
J gene: TRBJ2-7

CDR3 DNA: TGTGCCAGCACAGGGTTCTCCTACAATGAGCAGTTCTTC
CDR3 protein: CASTGFSYNEQFF
V gene: TRBV28
D gene: -
clone size: many
J gene: TRBJ2-1

CDR3 DNA: TGCGCCACTCCTGGCCAACTTGACAGGGCGGACTATGGCTACACCTTC
CDR3 protein: CATPGQLDRADYGYTF
V gene: TRBV5-1
D gene: TRBD1
clone size: many
J gene: TRBJ1-2

CDR3 DNA: TGCGCCAGCAGTGAGTCTGGGTCGTATGAGCAGTTCTTC
CDR3 protein: CASSESGSYEQFF
V gene: TRBV10-1
D gene: -
clone size: many
J gene: TRBJ2-1

CDR3 DNA: TGTGCCAGCGAGGACAGACTCCAAGAGACCCAGTACTTC
CDR3 protein: CASEDRLQETQYF
V gene: TRBV2
D gene: -
clone size: many
J gene: TRBJ2-5

CDR3 DNA: TGTGCCAGCACCCCGGGGCGTGCAGTAGTCACAGATACGCAGTATTTT
CDR3 protein: CASTPGRAVVTDTQYF
V gene: TRBV12-3/TRBV12-4
D gene: -
clone size: many
J gene: TRBJ2-3

CDR3 DNA: TGTGCCAGCAGTGACGGGCTAGCGGGAGGAGAAGCCGGGGAGCTGTTTTTT
CDR3 protein: CASSDGLAGGEAGELFF
V gene: TRBV2
D gene: TRBD2
clone size: many
J gene: TRBJ2-2

CDR3 DNA: TGTGCCAGCAAGAAGGGTGAAGGGGGAGAGACCCAGTACTTC
CDR3 protein: CASKKGEGGETQYF
V gene: TRBV3-1
D gene: -
clone size: -
J gene: TRBJ2-5

CDR3 DNA: TGTGCCAGCACCGAAGTAGCGGGAGGCTACGAGCAGTACTTC
CDR3 protein: CASTEVAGGYEQYF
V gene: TRBV6-1
D gene: TRBD2
clone size: many
J gene: TRBJ2-7

CDR3 DNA: TGTGCCAGCAGCCCGCCGGGACGGAGCCACTACGAGCAGTACTTC
CDR3 protein: CASSPPGRSHYEQYF
V gene: TRBV3-1
D gene: -
clone size: -
J gene: TRBJ2-7

CDR3 DNA: TGTGCCAGCAGTAAGGACAGGATTTACGAGCAGTACTTC
CDR3 protein: CASSKDRIYEQYF
V gene: TRBV12-3/TRBV12-4
D gene: TRBD1
clone size: many
J gene: TRBJ2-7

CDR3 DNA: TGCAGTGCTAGACCGGACAGTACAACTAATGAAAAACTGTTTTTT
CDR3 protein: CSARPDSTTNEKLFF
V gene: TRBV20-1
D gene: -
clone size: many
J gene: TRBJ1-4

CDR3 DNA: TGCGCCAGCAGCTTGGCCCAGGAGCAGTACTTC
CDR3 protein: CASSLAQEQYF
V gene: TRBV5-1
D gene: -
clone size: many
J gene: TRBJ2-7

CDR3 DNA: TGTGCCAGCAGTTACGGCTCTGGGGCCAACGTCCTGACTTTC
CDR3 protein: CASSYGSGANVLTF
V gene: TRBV6-5
D gene: -
clone size: many
J gene: TRBJ2-6

CDR3 DNA: TGTGCCAGCAGCTTAGGGACAGAGAGCGAGACCCAGTACTTC
CDR3 protein: CASSLGTESETQYF
V gene: TRBV7-7
D gene: -
clone size: -
J gene: TRBJ2-5

CDR3 DNA: TGTGCCAGCAGTTTGACAGGGAAAGAGACCCAGTACTTC
CDR3 protein: CASSLTGKETQYF
V gene: TRBV12-3/TRBV12-4
D gene: TRBD1
clone size: many
J gene: TRBJ2-5

CDR3 DNA: TGTGCCAGCAGTTCGGGACAGGGGGCTTTCTTT
CDR3 protein: CASSSGQGAFF
V gene: TRBV6-5
D gene: TRBD1
clone size: -
J gene: TRBJ1-1

CDR3 DNA: TGTGCCAGCAGCGAGCGGTCGGCAGCCCTAACGAACACCGGGGAGCTGTTTTTT
CDR3 protein: CASSERSAALTNTGELFF
V gene: TRBV11-2
D gene: -
clone size: few
J gene: TRBJ2-2

CDR3 DNA: TGTGCCAGCAGTCCAGACAGGGGGCTGAGATCACCCCTCCACTTT
CDR3 protein: CASSPDRGLRSPLHF
V gene: TRBV12-3/TRBV12-4
D gene: TRBD1
clone size: few
J gene: TRBJ1-6

CDR3 DNA: TGTGCCAGCAGTTTACAGTCTTTAGCCAAAAACATTCAGTACTTC
CDR3 protein: CASSLQSLAKNIQYF
V gene: TRBV28
D gene: -
clone size: many
J gene: TRBJ2-4

CDR3 DNA: TGCAGCGTTGAGGGGAACACTGAAGCTTTCTTT
CDR3 protein: CSVEGNTEAFF
V gene: TRBV29-1
D gene: -
clone size: many
J gene: TRBJ1-1

CDR3 DNA: TGTGCCAGCACAACCATGGACAGGGGGCCCTACGAGCAGTACTTC
CDR3 protein: CASTTMDRGPYEQYF
V gene: TRBV12-3/TRBV12-4
D gene: TRBD1
clone size: -
J gene: TRBJ2-7

CDR3 DNA: TGTGCCAGCAGTCTGACAGGGGCCCTCTATGGCTACACCTTC
CDR3 protein: CASSLTGALYGYTF
V gene: TRBV6-1
D gene: TRBD1
clone size: many
J gene: TRBJ1-2

CDR3 DNA: TGTGCCAGCAGCTCTAGGGCTAGCGGGAACACCGGGGAGCTGTTTTTT
CDR3 protein: CASSSRASGNTGELFF
V gene: TRBV7-8
D gene: TRBD2
clone size: many
J gene: TRBJ2-2

CDR3 DNA: TGTGCCAGCAGCCCTGGCCGGATTGACAATCAGCCCCAGCATTTT
CDR3 protein: CASSPGRIDNQPQHF
V gene: TRBV3-1
D gene: -
clone size: many
J gene: TRBJ1-5

CDR3 DNA: TGTGCCACCAGCAGAGATCCGGGACATCAAGAGACCCAGTACTTC
CDR3 protein: CATSRDPGHQETQYF
V gene: TRBV15
D gene: -
clone size: many
J gene: TRBJ2-5

CDR3 DNA: TGCAGCGTTAAGGGGCTAGCGGAATACAATGAGCAGTTCTTC
CDR3 protein: CSVKGLAEYNEQFF
V gene: TRBV29-1
D gene: TRBD2
clone size: many
J gene: TRBJ2-1

CDR3 DNA: TGCAGTGCTAGGGAGCAGGTTAACTATGGCTACACCTTC
CDR3 protein: CSAREQVNYGYTF
V gene: TRBV20-1
D gene: -
clone size: many
J gene: TRBJ1-2

CDR3 DNA: TGTGCCAGTAGTCCCGGGACAGGAGATTCACCCCTCCACTTT
CDR3 protein: CASSPGTGDSPLHF
V gene: TRBV19
D gene: TRBD1
clone size: -
J gene: TRBJ1-6

CDR3 DNA: TGTGCCAGCACTATGACCTCTCTCGGGAGGGGTGAAGCTTTCTTT
CDR3 protein: CASTMTSLGRGEAFF
V gene: TRBV12-3/TRBV12-4
D gene: -
clone size: many
J gene: TRBJ1-1

CDR3 DNA: TGCAGTGCTAGGTGGGACTATAGGTCCGAGCAGTACTTC
CDR3 protein: CSARWDYRSEQYF
V gene: TRBV20-1
D gene: TRBD2
clone size: many
J gene: TRBJ2-7

CDR3 DNA: TGTGCCAGCAGAACCCCGGGACAGACTCTCTCTGGAAACACCATATATTTT
CDR3 protein: CASRTPGQTLSGNTIYF
V gene: TRBV6-1
D gene: TRBD1
clone size: few
J gene: TRBJ1-3

CDR3 DNA: TGTGCCACCAGTGATGCGACAGGCAACCAAGAGACCCAGTACTTC
CDR3 protein: CATSDATGNQETQYF
V gene: TRBV24-1
D gene: -
clone size: many
J gene: TRBJ2-5

CDR3 DNA: TGTGCCAGCCGCCTCGTCCTCTCTGGAAACACCATATATTTT
CDR3 protein: CASRLVLSGNTIYF
V gene: TRBV28
D gene: -
clone size: -
J gene: TRBJ1-3

CDR3 DNA: TGCAGTGCTAGCGTGACAGGGGGGGCAGATACGCAGTATTTT
CDR3 protein: CSASVTGGADTQYF
V gene: TRBV20-1
D gene: TRBD1
clone size: many
J gene: TRBJ2-3

CDR3 DNA: TGTGCCAGCACCCCGGACAGGGGTCACACCATATATTTT
CDR3 protein: CASTPDRGHTIYF
V gene: TRBV12-3/TRBV12-4
D gene: TRBD1
clone size: many
J gene: TRBJ1-3

CDR3 DNA: TGCGCCAGCAGCTATGATAGCGGGAGTTGGTACAATGAGCAGTTCTTC
CDR3 protein: CASSYDSGSWYNEQFF
V gene: TRBV5-1
D gene: TRBD2
clone size: large
J gene: TRBJ2-1

CDR3 DNA: TGTGCCTGGAGTGTTGGCGGGACCATATATTTT
CDR3 protein: CAWSVGGTIYF
V gene: TRBV30
D gene: -
clone size: few
J gene: TRBJ1-3

CDR3 DNA: TGTGCCAGCAGCGTAGACAGCGGGGGCACTGGAAACACCATATATTTT
CDR3 protein: CASSVDSGGTGNTIYF
V gene: TRBV9
D gene: -
clone size: many
J gene: TRBJ1-3

CDR3 DNA: TGTGCCAGCAGCCCAGAGTGGGTCTCCGCTGAAGCTTTCTTT
CDR3 protein: CASSPEWVSAEAFF
V gene: TRBV28
D gene: -
clone size: few
J gene: TRBJ1-1

CDR3 DNA: TGCAGTGCTAGCCGGGGGGGAGCCACCACCTACGAGCAGTACTTC
CDR3 protein: CSASRGGATTYEQYF
V gene: TRBV20-1
D gene: TRBD2
clone size: many
J gene: TRBJ2-7

CDR3 DNA: TGTGCCAGCAGTGAGGGGGGTGCTCGGGATTTT
CDR3 protein: CASSEGGARDF
V gene: TRBV6-1
D gene: -
clone size: -
J gene: TRBJ2-3

CDR3 DNA: TGCAGCGTTGAGAAGGGGCGGGAGAGGAACATTCAGTACTTC
CDR3 protein: CSVEKGRERNIQYF
V gene: TRBV29-1
D gene: TRBD2
clone size: -
J gene: TRBJ2-4

CDR3 DNA: TGCAGCGGTACGGCCGGGACAACGGCGTTTGAGCAGTTCTTC
CDR3 protein: CSGTAGTTAFEQFF
V gene: TRBV29-1
D gene: -
clone size: -
J gene: TRBJ2-1

CDR3 DNA: TGTGCCAGCAGCTCGTTTCTTAACACCATATATTTT
CDR3 protein: CASSSFLNTIYF
V gene: TRBV7-8
D gene: -
clone size: -
J gene: TRBJ1-3

CDR3 DNA: TGCAGTGCTCCCCGGGAGGGCGGTCTCGAGCAGTACTTC
CDR3 protein: CSAPREGGLEQYF
V gene: TRBV20-1
D gene: TRBD2
clone size: -
J gene: TRBJ2-7

CDR3 DNA: TGTGCCATCACCCAGACAAAGGAGACCTCCACCGGGGAGCTGTTTTTT
CDR3 protein: CAITQTKETSTGELFF
V gene: TRBV10-3
D gene: -
clone size: once
J gene: TRBJ2-2

CDR3 DNA: TGTGCCAGCAGCCAAGAAGAGACCCAGTACTTC
CDR3 protein: CASSQEETQYF
V gene: TRBV3-1
D gene: -
clone size: many
J gene: TRBJ2-5